This T cell receptor (beta chain) was identified during a study of blood T cell repertoires in COVID-19. The wider study: Samples of COVID-19 (acute and convalescent) were obtained from the United States, Italy and Spain. PBMCs, B-cell-depleted T cells, or T cells provided the cDNA or gDNA that made up the material.

As handled by the study authors: By means of reference gene primer amplification, nucleated cell counts were estimated. Assay used: immunoSEQ multiplex PCR; TCRdb lists only in-frame clones, some missing. Clone size and V and J calls were adopted from that table, with D and trimming inferred from the DNA. The profile covers roughly 77,000 clones, with approximately 79% appearing a single time and around 27% taken by the ten largest. The CDR3 length is 14 residues. Trimming took off 3 bases at V and 3 bases at J, with 12 bases between the two ends. Germline CDR1 reads SGHRS; CDR2 reads YFSETQ. The rearrangement links TRBV5-1 to TRBJ1-2, with D tentatively TRBD1 (5 bases). Sequenced sample: peripheral blood. The sequence came from a man aged 55-75 years with active or convalescent COVID-19. CDR3 coding DNA: TGCGCCAGCAGCTCCCTGGAGGGACACTATGGCTACACCTTC. Encoded protein: CASSSLEGHYGYTF. The full variable domain, completed using reference TRBV5-1 and TRBJ1-2, is KAGVTQTPRYLIKTRGQQVTLSCSPISGHRSVSWYQQTPGQGLQFLFEYFSETQRNKGNFPGRFSGRQFSNSRSEMNVSTLELGDSALYLCASSSLEGHYGYTFGSGTRLTVV.